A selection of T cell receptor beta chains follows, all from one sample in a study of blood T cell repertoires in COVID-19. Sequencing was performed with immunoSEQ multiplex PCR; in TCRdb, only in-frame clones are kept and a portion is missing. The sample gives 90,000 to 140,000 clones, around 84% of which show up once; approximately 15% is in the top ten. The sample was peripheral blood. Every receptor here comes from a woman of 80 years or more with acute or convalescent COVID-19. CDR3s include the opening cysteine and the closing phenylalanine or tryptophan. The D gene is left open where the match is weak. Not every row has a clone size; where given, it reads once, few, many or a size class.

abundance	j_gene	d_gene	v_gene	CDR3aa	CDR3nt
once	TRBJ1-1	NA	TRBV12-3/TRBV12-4	CASRNLRNTEAFF	TGTGCCAGCAGGAACTTAAGGAACACTGAAGCTTTCTTT
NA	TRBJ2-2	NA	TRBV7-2	CASSSGLTNTGELFF	TGTGCCAGCAGTTCAGGACTCACTAACACCGGGGAGCTGTTTTTT
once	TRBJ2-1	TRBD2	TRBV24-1	CATSDLFKLTGNPGLDTYEQFF	TGTGCCACCAGTGATTTGTTCAAATTAACAGGGAACCCGGGACTAGACACTTATGAGCAGTTCTTC
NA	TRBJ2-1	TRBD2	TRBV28	CASSAGGAGGPNNEQFF	TGTGCCAGCAGTGCCGGGGGAGCGGGAGGGCCAAATAATGAGCAGTTCTTC
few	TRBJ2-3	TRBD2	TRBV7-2	CASSLATSGFSTDTQYF	TGTGCCAGCAGCTTGGCGACTAGCGGCTTTAGCACAGATACGCAGTATTTT
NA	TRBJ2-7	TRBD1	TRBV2	CASRDRGDEQYF	TGTGCCAGCCGGGACAGGGGCGACGAGCAGTACTTC
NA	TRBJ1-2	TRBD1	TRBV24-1	CATSEGRGDYGYTF	TGTGCCACCAGTGAAGGCAGGGGGGACTATGGCTACACCTTC
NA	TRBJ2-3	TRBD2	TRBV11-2	CASSFLAGGGTDTQYF	TGTGCCAGCAGCTTCCTAGCGGGAGGGGGCACAGATACGCAGTATTTT
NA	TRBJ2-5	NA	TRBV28	CASTQGGTQYF	TGTGCCAGCACCCAGGGGGGGACCCAGTACTTC
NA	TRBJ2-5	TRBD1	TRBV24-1	CATRGQFQETQYF	TGTGCCACCAGGGGACAGTTCCAAGAGACCCAGTACTTC
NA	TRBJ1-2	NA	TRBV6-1	CASSERTALANYGYTF	TGTGCCAGCAGTGAGCGGACAGCCCTGGCCAACTATGGCTACACCTTC
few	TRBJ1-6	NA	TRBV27	CASSLRSSYNSPLHF	TGTGCCAGCAGTTTACGGAGCTCCTATAATTCACCCCTCCACTTT
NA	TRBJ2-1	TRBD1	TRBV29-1	CSALSPGQGHNEQFF	TGCAGCGCCCTATCTCCGGGACAGGGCCACAATGAGCAGTTCTTC
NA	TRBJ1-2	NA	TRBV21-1	CASNKEQGEGRDGYTF	TGTGCCAGCAACAAGGAACAGGGGGAGGGGAGAGATGGCTACACCTTC
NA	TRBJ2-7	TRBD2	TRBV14	CASSQRTSGRAYEQYF	TGTGCCAGCAGCCAACGGACTAGCGGGAGGGCCTACGAGCAGTACTTC
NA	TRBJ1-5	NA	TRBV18	CASSPQGFSNQPQHF	TGTGCCAGCTCACCGCAGGGATTTAGCAATCAGCCCCAGCATTTT
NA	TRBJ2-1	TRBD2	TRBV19	CASKVSGSSSYNEQFF	TGTGCCAGTAAAGTGAGCGGGAGTAGCTCCTACAATGAGCAGTTCTTC
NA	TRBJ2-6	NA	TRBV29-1	CSVLHQRSSGANVLTF	TGCAGCGTCCTACACCAGAGGAGCTCTGGGGCCAACGTCCTGACTTTC
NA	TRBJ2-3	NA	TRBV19	CASTQGEDTQYF	TGTGCCAGTACCCAGGGCGAAGATACGCAGTATTTT
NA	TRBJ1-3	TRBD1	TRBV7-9	CASSAKPGQGVNTIYF	TGTGCCAGCAGTGCAAAACCGGGACAGGGCGTGAACACCATATATTTT
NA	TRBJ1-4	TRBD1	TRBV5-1	CASSRSGRQGGEKLFF	TGCGCCAGCAGCCGCTCCGGAAGACAGGGAGGTGAAAAACTGTTTTTT
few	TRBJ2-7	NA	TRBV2	CASTRTASYEQYF	TGTGCCAGCACTAGGACAGCCTCCTACGAGCAGTACTTC